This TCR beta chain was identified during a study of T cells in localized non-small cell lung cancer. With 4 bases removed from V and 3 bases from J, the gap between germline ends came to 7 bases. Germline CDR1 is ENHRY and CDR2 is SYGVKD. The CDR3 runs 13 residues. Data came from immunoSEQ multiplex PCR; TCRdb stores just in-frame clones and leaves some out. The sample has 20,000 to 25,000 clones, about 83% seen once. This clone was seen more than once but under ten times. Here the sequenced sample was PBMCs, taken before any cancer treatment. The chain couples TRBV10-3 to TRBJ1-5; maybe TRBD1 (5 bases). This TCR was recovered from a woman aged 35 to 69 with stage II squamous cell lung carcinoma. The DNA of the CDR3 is TGTGCCATCAGTGCAGGGAACAATCAGCCCCAGCATTTT. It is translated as CAISAGNNQPQHF.